Following are 9 T cell receptor beta chains from one sample sequenced in a study of blood T cells in healthy people across ages. Then a second PCR, running roughly 7 to 11 cycles, was carried out with a sample-barcoded 5' primer and a J-beta primer mix. TCRdb processed the 5' RACE reads anew with MiXCR; each CDR3 protein has one entry. The sample records a few hundred thousand distinct CDR3 sequences, about 25% being singletons. The sequenced sample was blood. These receptors came from a woman between 65 and 79 years old in good health.

The chain joins TRBV7-8 to TRBJ2-1; D gene ambiguous. Germline assignment: CDR1 SGHVS and CDR2 FQNEAQ. V shed 2 bases and J shed 0 bases, with 11 bases lying between them. The CDR3 extends over 16 amino acids. The CDR3 loop is CASSLSSRGSYNEQFF. DNA of the CDR3: TGTGCCAGCAGCTTATCCAGTCGAGGCTCCTACAATGAGCAGTTCTTC.

The rearrangement uses TRBV5-1 and TRBJ2-5; possibly TRBD2 for D (6 bases). Deletions cut 1 base from V and 0 bases from J, with 13 bases between. This CDR3 is 16 amino acids long. Germline CDR1 reads SGHRS; CDR2 reads YFSETQ. Written as DNA, the CDR3 is TGCGCCAGCAGCTTGTCATTGGGACTGAACCAAGAGACCCAGTACTTC. Translating it yields CASSLSLGLNQETQYF.

This chain joins TRBV10-3 and TRBJ2-3; D remains ambiguous. This CDR3 has 14 residues. The ends were cut back, 2 bases at V and 4 bases at J, with 10 bases in the middle. The germline gives CDR1 ENHRY, CDR2 SYGVKD. CDR3 coding DNA: TGTGCCATCAGTGAGCACAAGGCGGCAGATACGCAGTATTTT. Translated, it gives CAISEHKAADTQYF.

The rearrangement uses TRBV4-1 and TRBJ2-5; possible D gene TRBD1, 8 bases. Germline CDR1 is MGHRA and CDR2 is YSYEKL. The CDR3 has 15 residues. The V gene lost 1 base and the J gene lost 7 bases, with 16 bases spanning the gap. The CDR3 DNA follows: TGCGCCAGCAGCCAAGGGACAGGGAGGGTGGGGACCCAGTACTTC. Residues: CASSQGTGRVGTQYF.

The genes are TRBV11-2 and TRBJ1-1; D may be TRBD1 (6 bases). The germline V gene has CDR1 SGHAT and CDR2 FQNNGV. V was trimmed by 5 bases and J by 8 bases, leaving 21 bases between them. The CDR3 totals 15 residues. CDR3 amino acids: CASSPPSNTGKEAFF. For the CDR3, the DNA is TGTGCCAGCAGCCCCCCATCCAATACAGGGAAGGAAGCTTTCTTT.

The chain has TRBV24-1 and TRBJ2-1; D may be TRBD2 (5 bases). CDR1 is KGHDR and CDR2 is SFDVKD in the germline V gene. V shed 3 bases and J shed 10 bases, with 12 bases lying between them. CDR3 length equals 13 residues. The CDR3 loop reads CATSDPITGEQFF. The CDR3, as DNA: TGTGCCACCAGTGATCCCATTACGGGAGAGCAGTTCTTC.

To note about this clonotype: One end of the junction is discordant with germline, which a read error may explain. V is TRBV7-6 and J is TRBJ2-7; TRBD2 is a possible D gene (5 bases). CDR1 is SGHVS and CDR2 is FNYEAQ in the germline V gene. This CDR3 region has 13 residues. CDR3 in DNA: TGTGCCGGCAGCTTAGCGCGACCCTACGAGCAGTACTTC. It yields the protein CAGSLARPYEQYF.

This chain joins TRBV9 and TRBJ2-7; D unresolved. Trimming took 0 bases from V and 1 from J, leaving 8 bases between them. Germline CDR1 SGDLS, CDR2 YYNGEE. The CDR3 has 14 amino acids. The CDR3: CASSVGSGSYEQYF. The CDR3 DNA is TGTGCCAGCAGCGTAGGTTCCGGTTCCTACGAGCAGTACTTC.

The chain carries TRBV6-2 or TRBV6-3 and TRBJ2-2; no reliable D call. The CDR3 length is 16 residues. Germline CDR1 and CDR2: MNHEY and SVGEGT. V was clipped by 5 bases and J by 3 bases, with 16 bases between them. The CDR3 DNA reads TGTGCCAGCAGTAAAACTAATCCGACTTACACCGGGGAGCTGTTTTTT. Translating gives CASSKTNPTYTGELFF.